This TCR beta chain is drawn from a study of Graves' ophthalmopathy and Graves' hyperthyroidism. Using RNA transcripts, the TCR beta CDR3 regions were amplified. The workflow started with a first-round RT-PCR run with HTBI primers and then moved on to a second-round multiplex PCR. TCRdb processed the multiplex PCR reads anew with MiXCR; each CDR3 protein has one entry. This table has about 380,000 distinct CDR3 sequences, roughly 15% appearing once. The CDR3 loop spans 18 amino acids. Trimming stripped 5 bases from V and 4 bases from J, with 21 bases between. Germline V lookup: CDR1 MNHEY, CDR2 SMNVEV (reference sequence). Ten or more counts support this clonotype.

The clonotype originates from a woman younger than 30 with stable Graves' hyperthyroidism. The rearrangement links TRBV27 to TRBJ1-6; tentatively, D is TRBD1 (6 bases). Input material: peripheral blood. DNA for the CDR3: TGTGCCAGCAGTCCTTCACGACAGGCAACTAGATATAATTCACCCCTCCACTTT. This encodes CASSPSRQATRYNSPLHF.